The 18 T cell receptor beta chains below all came from one sample that was sequenced in a study of Ad26.COV2.S vaccination and SARS-CoV-2 variants (dated by TCRdb to the early 2020s). The treatment or condition label, read with the paper, signifies: roughly 19 received Ad26.COV2.S at low or high dose, single or two shots; five or six received placebo; per-sample allocation not given. Repertoires of vaccine and placebo recipients were sequenced from samples taken on day 63 after the first injection. Libraries were made using the immunoSEQ multiplex PCR assay. Entries here come from immuneACCESS through TCRdb and include only in-frame sequences with V and J called. Some clones fail to appear in such tables; in the studies checked, an unresolved V gene covers under half of the shortfall, and the cause of the remainder is unknown. The sample has hundreds of thousands of clones on record, around 92% of them singletons. About 1.5% of the sample goes to the ten largest clones.

This sample comprised peripheral blood, obtained in a trial of Ad26.COV2.S vaccine versus placebo. The receptors here all came from a person aged 18-60 years who received the Ad26.COV2.S COVID-19 vaccine or a placebo.

The rearrangement links TRBV30 to TRBJ1-6, with D hard to call. CDR3 length: 13 residues. The germline V gene encodes CDR1 GTSNPN and CDR2 SVGIG (reference sequence). Trimming took 0 bases from V and 7 from J, leaving 7 bases between them. The CDR3 loop is CAWSVSHNSPLHF. CDR3 nucleotides: TGTGCCTGGAGTGTATCTCACAATTCACCCCTCCACTTT.

V and J are TRBV24-1 and TRBJ2-1, with 9 bases identical to TRBD2. CDR3 length: 16 residues. Losses at the gene ends were 4 bases for V and 3 bases for J; bases not matched to a gene: 6. The germline V gene has CDR1 KGHDR and CDR2 SFDVKD. As DNA, the CDR3 is TGTGCCACCAGTGACGCCACTAGCGGGTTCTACAATGAGCAGTTCTTC. Translation: CATSDATSGFYNEQFF.

This clone was seen a single time. The genes are TRBV7-2 and TRBJ1-6; TRBD1 agrees at 8 bases. CDR1 SGHTA and CDR2 FQGNSA come from the germline V gene. Trimming cost V 5 bases and J 0 bases; bases outside gene matches: 6. CDR3 size: 17 residues. CDR3 coding DNA: TGTGCCAGCAGCCCACGGGACAGGAGCTCCTATAATTCACCCCTCCACTTT. Amino acids: CASSPRDRSSYNSPLHF.

This chain connects TRBV13 to TRBJ2-2; TRBD1 or TRBD2 may be the D gene (6 bases each). The CDR3 has 17 amino acids. Per the germline V gene, CDR1 is PRHDT and CDR2 is FYEKMQ (reference sequence). V lost 5 bases and J lost 5, with 21 bases in between. CDR3 in amino acids: CASSAGGIYRATGELFF. The CDR3 DNA follows: TGTGCCAGCAGCGCTGGCGGGATCTACAGGGCTACCGGGGAGCTGTTTTTT.

This clone occurred a few times. The chain is built from TRBV2 and TRBJ2-5, with a tentative D call TRBD1 (5 bases). This CDR3 region has 15 residues. Germline V lookup: CDR1 SNHLY, CDR2 FYNNEI. Trimming cost V 3 bases and J 3 bases, with 14 bases left between them. The CDR3 DNA reads TGTGCCAGCAGTGAGGGTGGGGCAGCGAAAGAGACCCAGTACTTC. Translating gives CASSEGGAAKETQYF.

This sequence joins TRBV6-5 and TRBJ2-3; D uncertain. CDR3 length: 10 residues. Trimming took off 6 bases at V and 11 bases at J, with 9 bases between the two ends. CDR1 and CDR2 from the germline V gene are MNHEY and SVGAGI. The CDR3 reads CASSRSGQYF. In DNA form, the CDR3 reads TGTGCCAGCAGCCGCTCGGGGCAGTATTTT.

The gene calls are TRBV6-6 and TRBJ2-2; 8 nucleotides align to TRBD1. Trimming took 2 bases from V and 5 from J; bases not matched to a gene: 4. The CDR3 contains 15 residues. The germline V gene has CDR1 MNHNY and CDR2 SVGAGI (reference sequence). CDR3: CASSYRDRKTGELFF. Written as DNA, the CDR3 is TGTGCCAGCAGTTACCGGGACAGGAAGACCGGGGAGCTGTTTTTT.

J is TRBJ1-1 and V is TRBV19; no definite D call. Trimming left V 5 bases short and J 4 bases short, with 17 bases between. In germline, CDR1 is LNHDA, CDR2 SQIVND (reference sequence). The CDR3 length is 15 residues. The CDR3 sequence is CASSPTPTGGTEAFF. The CDR3, as DNA: TGTGCCAGTAGTCCTACCCCGACGGGTGGCACTGAAGCTTTCTTT.

This clone was counted a single time. V gene TRBV6-5 combines with J gene TRBJ2-1; no clear D gene. CDR1 MNHEY and CDR2 SVGAGI come from the germline V gene. Trimming shortened V by 2 bases and J by 6 bases, and 11 bases separated the two germline ends. This CDR3 is 14 amino acids long. The CDR3 coding sequence is TGTGCCAGCAGTTACGATCCCTCAGCCAATGAGCAGTTCTTC. This sequence encodes CASSYDPSANEQFF.

This chain connects TRBV7-2 to TRBJ1-4, with a tentative D call TRBD1 (5 bases). V was pared by 6 bases and J by 7 bases, with 18 bases between. The CDR3 is made up of 15 amino acids. The germline V gene has CDR1 SGHTA and CDR2 FQGNSA. The CDR3 region has the DNA TGTGCCAGCAGTTTTCCCCTGGCAGGGAGTGAAAAACTGTTTTTT. It codes for CASSFPLAGSEKLFF. Using reference TRBV7-2 and TRBJ1-4 for the parts outside the CDR3, the full variable domain is GAGVSQSPSNKVTEKGKDVELRCDPISGHTALYWYRQSLGQGLEFLIYFQGNSAPDKSGLPSDRFSAERTGGSVSTLTIQRTQQEDSAVYLCASSFPLAGSEKLFFGSGTQLSVL.

This clone was recorded once. The CDR3 spells CASSQNDDYGYTF. The CDR3 region has the DNA TGTGCCAGCTCACAAAATGACGACTATGGCTACACCTTC. This chain joins TRBV18 and TRBJ1-2; D is unresolved. This CDR3 contains 13 residues. The V end lost 4 bases, the J end lost 3 bases, and 9 bases lay between the germline ends. CDR1 and CDR2 (germline): KGHSH, LQKENI.

The chain combines TRBV25-1 with TRBJ1-1; D not resolved. The CDR3 length is 12 residues. The germline V gene has CDR1 MGHDK and CDR2 SYGVNS. V lost 2 bases and J 5 bases, leaving 6 bases between the germline ends. CDR3 region: CASSERGTEAFF. CDR3 nucleotides: TGTGCCAGCAGTGAACGGGGAACTGAAGCTTTCTTT.

CDR3 region: CSAEKTTKETQYF. The CDR3 DNA follows: TGCAGCGCGGAAAAGACAACGAAAGAGACCCAGTACTTC. The chain combines TRBV29-1 with TRBJ2-5; D is uncertain. V lost 7 bases, J lost 3 bases, and 15 bases lay in between. CDR1 is SQVTM, CDR2 ANQGSEA, per germline. CDR3 size: 13 residues. The whole variable domain, filled in from reference TRBV29-1 and TRBJ2-5, reads SAVISQKPSRDICQRGTSLTIQCQVDSQVTMMFWYRQQPGQSLTLIATANQGSEATYESGFVIDKFPISRPNLTFSTLTVSNMSPEDSSIYLCSAEKTTKETQYFGPGTRLLVL.

The chain couples TRBV19 to TRBJ2-7, with 9 bases lining up with TRBD1. The length of the CDR3 is 13 residues. Germline CDR1 is LNHDA and CDR2 is SQIVND (reference sequence). The V gene end was trimmed by 9 bases and the J gene end by 2 bases; junction bases not matched to a gene: 5. CDR3 residues: CASRDRATYEQYF. CDR3 DNA: TGTGCCAGCCGGGACAGGGCTACCTACGAGCAGTACTTC.

This chain joins TRBV7-9 and TRBJ1-2; 9 nucleotides agree with TRBD1. This CDR3 spans 16 amino acids. Trimming took 1 base from V and 6 from J; bases not matched to a gene: 9. Germline lookup yields CDR1 SEHNR and CDR2 FQNEAQ (reference sequence). The CDR3 sequence: CASSLVGNRGRNGYTF. CDR3 in DNA: TGTGCCAGCAGCTTAGTGGGGAACAGGGGGCGTAATGGCTACACCTTC.

This clone has a single count. The CDR3 DNA follows: TGTGCCAGCAGCTTAAAATTGACAGGAGATTCTAACTATGGCTACACCTTC. Its protein product is CASSLKLTGDSNYGYTF. This chain links TRBV7-9 with TRBJ1-2, with a tentative D call TRBD1 (6 bases). V gave up 2 bases and J gave up 0 bases, with 16 bases separating them. The CDR3 consists of 17 residues. Germline V gene lookup returns CDR1 SEHNR and CDR2 FQNEAQ (reference sequence).

This clone has just a few counts. This sequence joins TRBV11-1 and TRBJ2-5, with D maybe TRBD1 (6 bases). Trimming left V 0 bases short and J 3 bases short, with 11 bases between. CDR3 size: 15 residues. Looked up from germline, CDR1 is SGHAT and CDR2 is FQDESV (reference sequence). CDR3 sequence (DNA): TGTGCCAGCAGCTTAGCTGGCTACAGGGAAGAGACCCAGTACTTC. Its protein is CASSLAGYREETQYF.

V is TRBV5-4 and J is TRBJ1-5; D perhaps matches TRBD1 (5 bases). The germline V and J ends were trimmed by 4 bases and 3 bases, with 8 bases remaining between them. Looked up from germline, CDR1 is SGHNT and CDR2 is YYREEE (reference sequence). This CDR3 spans 13 amino acids. CDR3 coding DNA: TGTGCCAGCAGCCCGGACACCAATCAGCCCCAGCATTTT. Translation: CASSPDTNQPQHF.